A single sample is the source of the 8 T cell receptor beta chains below, sequenced in a study of glioma-infiltrating T cells after dendritic cell vaccination. Produced via immunoSEQ multiplex PCR; TCRdb's table is partial and in-frame only. Of roughly 70,000 clones in the sample, more than 65% were seen once. This material consisted of blood, taken before dendritic cell vaccination. These receptors originate from a human donor with glioblastoma.

The gene calls are TRBV5-5 and TRBJ2-1; the D gene is possibly TRBD2 (6 bases). Looked up from germline, CDR1 is SGHKS and CDR2 is YYEKEE (reference sequence). The CDR3 totals 16 residues. Trimming removed 0 bases from V and 8 bases from J, with 18 bases in between. The CDR3, as DNA: TGTGCCAGCAGCTTGGGGTGGGGGAGGTCCGGGGATGAGCAGTTCTTC. Protein: CASSLGWGRSGDEQFF.

The rearrangement links TRBV11-3 to TRBJ2-6; D is uncertain. V was trimmed by 5 bases and J by 0 bases, leaving 5 bases between them. The CDR3 is 14 residues long. Germline V gene sequence: CDR1 SGHNT, CDR2 YENEEA. The CDR3 bases are TGTGCCAGCAGCCTCAGCTCTGGGGCCAACGTCCTGACTTTC. It codes for CASSLSSGANVLTF.

This clone has a handful of counts. J is TRBJ1-2 and V is TRBV6-1; D gene ambiguous. The V end lost 2 bases, the J end lost 8 bases, and 15 bases lay between the germline ends. Germline CDR1 reads MNHNS; CDR2 reads SASEGT. The length of the CDR3 is 14 residues. DNA of the CDR3: TGTGCCAGCAGTGAATATGAGGGTTCGAGAGGCTACACCTTC. Translating it yields CASSEYEGSRGYTF.

This chain uses TRBV6-6 with TRBJ2-1, with 9 bases fitting TRBD2. This CDR3 contains 15 residues. Germline trimming cut 0 bases from V and 8 bases from J; bases unmatched to any gene: 5. CDR1 is MNHNY and CDR2 is SVGAGI in the germline V gene (reference sequence). The CDR3: CASSYSILAGHEQFF. CDR3 bases: TGTGCCAGCAGTTACTCGATACTAGCGGGTCATGAGCAGTTCTTC.

This clone has just a few counts. The chain carries TRBV6-1 and TRBJ2-7, with D tentatively TRBD2 (6 bases). Trimming removed 0 bases at V and 8 bases at J, with 17 bases between. Looked up from germline, CDR1 is MNHNS and CDR2 is SASEGT. This CDR3 comprises 15 residues. The CDR3 loop is CASSEASGEFTKQYF. The DNA of the CDR3 is TGTGCCAGCAGTGAAGCATCGGGGGAATTTACGAAGCAGTACTTC.

This chain links TRBV29-1 with TRBJ2-1; the match to TRBD1 covers 9 bases. Germline trimming cut 8 bases from V and 10 bases from J; bases unmatched to any gene: 6. The CDR3 totals 11 residues. Germline V CDR1 and CDR2: SQVTM, ANQGSEA. The CDR3 reads CSLTGGGEQFF. CDR3 sequence (DNA): TGCAGCCTTACAGGGGGCGGGGAGCAGTTCTTC.

This clone has only a few counts. This chain links TRBV2 with TRBJ1-4; D is undetermined. The length of the CDR3 is 12 residues. V was pared by 10 bases and J by 2 bases, with 8 bases between. CDR1 and CDR2 from the germline V gene are SNHLY and FYNNEI. The CDR3 DNA reads as TGTGCCACCCAACTCACTAATGAAAAACTGTTTTTT. It translates to CATQLTNEKLFF.

The rearrangement joins TRBV5-1 to TRBJ2-3, with D maybe TRBD2 (6 bases). V lost 1 base to trimming and J lost 0 bases, with 18 bases between them. The CDR3 runs to 18 residues. Germline-derived CDR1 and CDR2 are SGHRS and YFSETQ. CDR3 bases: TGCGCCAGCAGCTTGACATACCCCCTAGCGTCTAGCACAGATACGCAGTATTTT. Residues: CASSLTYPLASSTDTQYF.